This TCR beta chain was profiled in a study of T cell repertoires in cytomegalovirus infection. Study information: Indicated by public TCR beta signatures were CMV infection and matching HLA type.

Via MiXCR, TCRdb re-called the reads, giving one row per CDR3 protein. The sample consists of over 250,000 distinct CDR3 sequences, roughly a fifth of them appearing once. Note on this clonotype: Its target is unknown.

CDR1 and CDR2 (germline): SGHNT, YYREEE (reference sequence). The CDR3 runs to 14 residues. Trimming shortened V by 2 bases and J by 3 bases, and 11 bases separated the two germline ends. The starting material was cultured PBMCs, obtained from culture after CMV antigen stimulation. This TCR was sampled from a human donor in good health (CMV status not recorded). Some clones in this sample may be carry-over from other donors' samples. The chain recombines TRBV5-4 with TRBJ2-5, with D perhaps given as TRBD1 or TRBD2 (6 bases each). The CDR3 coding sequence is TGTGCCAGCAGCTTCCAGGGGACTGAAGAGACCCAGTACTTC. Protein: CASSFQGTEETQYF.